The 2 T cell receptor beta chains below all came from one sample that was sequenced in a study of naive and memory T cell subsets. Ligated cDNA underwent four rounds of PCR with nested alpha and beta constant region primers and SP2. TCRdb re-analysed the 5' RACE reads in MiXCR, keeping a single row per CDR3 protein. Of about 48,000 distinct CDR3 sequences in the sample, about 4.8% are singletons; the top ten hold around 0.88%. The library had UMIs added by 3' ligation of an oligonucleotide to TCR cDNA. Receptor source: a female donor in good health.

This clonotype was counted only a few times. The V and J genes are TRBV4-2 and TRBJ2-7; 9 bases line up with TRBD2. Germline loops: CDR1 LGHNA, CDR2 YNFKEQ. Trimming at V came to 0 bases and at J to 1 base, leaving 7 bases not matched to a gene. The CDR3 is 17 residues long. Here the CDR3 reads CASSQDLGAGGSYEQYF. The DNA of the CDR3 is TGTGCCAGCAGCCAAGACCTAGGAGCGGGAGGTTCCTACGAGCAGTACTTC.

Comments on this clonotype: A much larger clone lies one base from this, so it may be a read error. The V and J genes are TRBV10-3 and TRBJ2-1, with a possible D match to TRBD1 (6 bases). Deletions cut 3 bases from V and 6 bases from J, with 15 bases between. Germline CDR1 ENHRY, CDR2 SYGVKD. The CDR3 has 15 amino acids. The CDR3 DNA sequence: TGTGCCATCAGTGAAATGGGACATATTTGCAATGAGCAGTTCTTC. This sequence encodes CAISEMGHICNEQFF.